In its sample, the clone carrying this T cell receptor beta chain was seen a few times. Its antigen is currently unknown. The sample belongs to a study of CD8+ T cells in alopecia areata. Across the whole study: Scalp area affected, as a percentage, set the severity score of treated patients. General observations from the study: Many expanded lesional clones persisted in scalp and blood during tofacitinib. Clonality was higher in lesional than normal scalp, especially in alopecia totalis/universalis.

Sequencing relied on a cDNA template that was reverse transcribed from extracted RNA. Assay: immunoSEQ multiplex PCR; the TCRdb copy retains only in-frame clones and omits some. The sample holds 270,000 or so clones; roughly 60% are singletons and the top ten take roughly 1.8%. Treatment specified: oral pan-JAK inhibitor, 5-10 mg twice daily. Trimming stripped 5 bases from V and 5 bases from J, with 18 bases between. Germline V gives CDR1 SQVTM, CDR2 ANQGSEA. This CDR3 contains 14 residues. V and J are TRBV29-1 and TRBJ2-5; D possibly corresponds to TRBD1 (5 bases). Specimen: CD4+ T cells sorted from blood, collected at week 24, from a patient treated with tofacitinib. The source is a human donor with alopecia areata. The CDR3 coding sequence is TGCAGCGTTACCTTTAGGGGTCCGCGGGAGACCCAGTACTTC. Translation gives CSVTFRGPRETQYF. Full variable domain (missing parts from reference TRBV29-1 and TRBJ2-5): SAVISQKPSRDICQRGTSLTIQCQVDSQVTMMFWYRQQPGQSLTLIATANQGSEATYESGFVIDKFPISRPNLTFSTLTVSNMSPEDSSIYLCSVTFRGPRETQYFGPGTRLLVL.